Below, 22 T cell receptor beta chains from the same sample are listed, as sequenced in a study of OX40 agonist ivuxolimab in advanced cancers. Profiling relied on immunoSEQ multiplex PCR, and the TCRdb table lists in-frame clones only, not all of them. The table lists fewer than 85,000 clones, approximately 83% of them singletons. The source material was CD4+ or CD8+ T cells sorted from blood, sampled in a trial of the OX40 agonist ivuxolimab. The receptors shown here come from an adult with an advanced solid tumor such as melanoma, head and neck, liver or kidney cancer.

In regard to this clone: The junction shows a germline mismatch at one end, possibly a read error. The rearrangement uses TRBV15 and TRBJ1-3; 12 bases map to TRBD1. The length of the CDR3 is 12 residues. The germline V gene encodes CDR1 LNHNV and CDR2 YYDKDF (reference sequence). CDR3 region: CATSRDRDRGHF. The CDR3 nucleotides are TGTGCCACCAGCAGAGACCGGGACAGGGGGCATTTT.

This chain joins TRBV11-2 and TRBJ2-1; D tentatively reads TRBD1 or TRBD2 (5 bases each). V lost 0 bases to trimming and J lost 5 bases, with 11 bases between them. The CDR3 is 15 amino acids. Germline CDR1 and CDR2: SGHAT and FQNNGV. CDR3 loop: CASSLDSGADNEQFF. The CDR3 DNA follows: TGTGCCAGCAGCTTAGATTCCGGGGCGGACAATGAGCAGTTCTTC.

The V call is TRBV14, the J call TRBJ2-6; D is uncertain. V was shortened by 3 bases and J by 4 bases, with 7 bases between the two germline ends. The CDR3 contains 14 residues. The germline gives CDR1 SGHDN, CDR2 FVKESK. CDR3 nucleotide sequence: TGTGCCAGCAGCCATCAGTGGGGGGCCAACGTCCTGACTTTC. It is translated as CASSHQWGANVLTF.

The chain employs TRBV28 and TRBJ1-2, with D unclear. Per the germline V gene, CDR1 is MDHEN and CDR2 is SYDVKM. V was shortened by 3 bases and J by 4 bases, with 9 bases between the two germline ends. This CDR3 spans 13 amino acids. The CDR3 protein is CASSFGQSYGYTF. The CDR3 DNA follows: TGTGCCAGCAGTTTCGGGCAGAGCTATGGCTACACCTTC.

This chain connects TRBV4-3 to TRBJ1-2; D ambiguous. The CDR3 is 14 residues long. Germline-derived CDR1 and CDR2 are LGHNA and YSLEER. The V gene lost 1 base and the J gene lost 5 bases, with 11 bases spanning the gap. The CDR3 loop reads CASSQAASPYGYTF. The CDR3 DNA is TGCGCCAGCAGCCAAGCTGCCAGCCCTTATGGCTACACCTTC.

The J gene is TRBJ1-1, the V gene TRBV9, with D perhaps TRBD1 (5 bases). In germline, CDR1 is SGDLS, CDR2 YYNGEE. The germline V and J ends were trimmed by 4 bases and 1 base, with 17 bases remaining between them. There are 16 residues in the CDR3. CDR3 in amino acids: CASSPRGPRENTEAFF. The DNA of the CDR3 is TGTGCCAGCAGCCCGAGGGGTCCCAGGGAGAACACTGAAGCTTTCTTT.

This rearrangement joins TRBV21-1 to TRBJ2-7. TRBV21-1 is designated a pseudogene. The CDR3 contains 11 residues. CDR3 region: CASSISYEQYF. Here the CDR3 DNA reads TGTGCCAGCAGCATTTCCTACGAGCAGTACTTC.

The rearrangement uses TRBV2 and TRBJ1-3; D gene ambiguous. The germline V and J ends were trimmed by 1 base and 0 bases, with 7 bases remaining between them. Germline-derived CDR1 and CDR2 are SNHLY and FYNNEI. The CDR3 runs to 15 residues. CDR3 loop: CASSEGLPSGNTIYF. DNA of the CDR3: TGTGCCAGCAGTGAAGGACTGCCCTCTGGAAACACCATATATTTT.

The genes are TRBV2 and TRBJ1-5; possibly TRBD1 for D (5 bases). The CDR3 spans 16 residues. The germline CDR1 and CDR2 sequences are SNHLY and FYNNEI. Trimming took 6 bases from V and 4 from J, leaving 19 bases between them. The CDR3 bases are TGTGCCAGCAGGGGGGAGGGGAGACGACTTAATCAGCCCCAGCATTTT. Amino acid sequence: CASRGEGRRLNQPQHF.

The chain is built from TRBV2 and TRBJ2-2; no clear D gene. Germline values: CDR1 SNHLY, CDR2 FYNNEI. Trimming stripped 8 bases from V and 9 bases from J, with 22 bases between. This CDR3 spans 15 amino acids. The CDR3 sequence is CASRVDFVSVRELFF. For the CDR3, the DNA is TGTGCCAGCCGAGTCGACTTCGTGTCGGTTAGGGAGCTGTTTTTT.

The sample holds one count of this clone. The V gene is TRBV28, the J gene TRBJ1-2, with 8 positions matching TRBD1. With 4 bases clipped from V and 8 bases from J, the junction kept 9 bases outside the gene matches. The CDR3 is 14 amino acids. Germline V gene sequence: CDR1 MDHEN, CDR2 SYDVKM. CDR3 residues: CASSSVDRVEGYTF. CDR3 DNA sequence: TGTGCCAGCAGTTCTGTGGACAGGGTAGAGGGCTACACCTTC.

The rearrangement joins TRBV28 to TRBJ1-5; the match to TRBD1 covers 7 bases. CDR1 and CDR2 (germline): MDHEN, SYDVKM. The length of the CDR3 is 15 residues. V lost 6 bases, J lost 3 bases, and 8 bases stayed unmatched. The CDR3 region is CASRTSDRHNQPQHF. The CDR3 DNA sequence: TGTGCCAGCAGGACCTCGGACAGGCACAATCAGCCCCAGCATTTT.

In this sample, this clone turned up a few times. The gene calls are TRBV7-2 and TRBJ2-1; no reliable D call. The V end was cut by 5 bases, the J end by 1 base, with 15 bases between. CDR3 size: 16 residues. Germline CDR1 and CDR2: SGHTA and FQGNSA. The CDR3 DNA reads as TGTGCCAGCAGCCCTGGCCCCCTTGGGTCCTACAATGAGCAGTTCTTC. This gives the protein CASSPGPLGSYNEQFF.

The chain uses TRBV9 and TRBJ1-1; D is undetermined. CDR1 is SGDLS, CDR2 YYNGEE, per germline. The CDR3 has 12 residues. Trimming removed 3 bases at V and 5 bases at J, with 8 bases between. CDR3 sequence reads: CASSAAGTEAFF. Written as DNA, the CDR3 is TGTGCCAGCAGCGCCGCCGGGACTGAAGCTTTCTTT.

J is TRBJ2-1 and V is TRBV7-3; 7 bases agree with TRBD1. Germline CDR1 SGHTA, CDR2 FQGTGA. V shed 1 base and J 10 bases; nucleotides not matched to a gene: 4. The CDR3 sequence is 13 residues long. The CDR3 loop reads CASSLSRGQEQFF. CDR3 in DNA: TGTGCCAGCAGCTTAAGTAGGGGACAGGAGCAGTTCTTC.

The V gene is TRBV4-1, the J gene TRBJ2-1, with TRBD2 matching over 10 bases. Germline V CDR1 and CDR2: MGHRA, YSYEKL. The CDR3 consists of 16 residues. With V trimmed by 0 bases and J by 4 bases, 3 bases remained unmatched. This chain's CDR3 is CASSQESSGGYNEQFF. The CDR3 DNA reads as TGCGCCAGCAGCCAAGAGTCTAGCGGGGGATACAATGAGCAGTTCTTC.

The chain carries TRBV7-3 and TRBJ1-4; the match to TRBD1 covers 9 bases. This CDR3 comprises 15 residues. The V gene end was trimmed by 5 bases and the J gene end by 5 bases; junction bases not matched to a gene: 6. Germline V lookup: CDR1 SGHTA, CDR2 FQGTGA. The CDR3 DNA reads TGTGCCAGCAGCCCAGGGGGGACAGGGAATGAAAAACTGTTTTTT. Protein sequence: CASSPGGTGNEKLFF. The full variable domain, completed using reference TRBV7-3 and TRBJ1-4, is GAGVSQTPSNKVTEKGKYVELRCDPISGHTALYWYRQSLGQGPEFLIYFQGTGAADDSGLPNDRFFAVRPEGSVSTLKIQRTERGDSAVYLCASSPGGTGNEKLFFGSGTQLSVL.

This chain connects TRBV30 to TRBJ2-1; D gene ambiguous. The CDR3 consists of 12 residues. Per germline, CDR1 GTSNPN and CDR2 SVGIG (reference sequence). V lost 0 bases and J 4 bases, leaving 4 bases between the germline ends. CDR3 nucleotide sequence: TGTGCCTGGAGTGTTTGGTACAATGAGCAGTTCTTC. Translated, it gives CAWSVWYNEQFF.

The chain links TRBV16 to TRBJ2-1; 7 nucleotides agree with TRBD1. The J segment lost 8 bases and the V segment lost 6 bases, leaving 10 bases of the junction unmatched. The CDR3 length is 14 residues. Germline V lookup: CDR1 KGHSY, CDR2 FQNENV. This CDR3 is CASSQQGVGDEQFF. The CDR3 bases are TGTGCCAGCAGTCAGCAGGGGGTAGGCGATGAGCAGTTCTTC.

This chain joins TRBV6-5 and TRBJ1-5, with a tentative D call TRBD1 (5 bases). CDR3 length: 14 residues. From germline, CDR1 is MNHEY and CDR2 SVGAGI. Trimming removed 7 bases at V and 6 bases at J, with 16 bases between. In nucleotides, the CDR3 is TGTGCCAGCAAAGTTCCAGGGCAAGGTCAGCCCCAGCATTTT. It specifies CASKVPGQGQPQHF.

The gene calls are TRBV28 and TRBJ1-3; unclear D gene. The germline CDR1 and CDR2 sequences are MDHEN and SYDVKM. The V gene lost 4 bases and the J gene lost 3 bases, with 10 bases spanning the gap. The CDR3 spans 14 residues. The CDR3 sequence is CASSSWTIGNTIYF. The CDR3 nucleotides are TGTGCCAGCAGTTCCTGGACCATTGGAAACACCATATATTTT. Looking up the rest from reference TRBV28 and TRBJ1-3 gives the full variable domain: DVKVTQSSRYLVKRTGEKVFLECVQDMDHENMFWYRQDPGLGLRLIYFSYDVKMKEKGDIPEGYSVSREKKERFSLILESASTNQTSMYLCASSSWTIGNTIYFGEGSWLTVV.

V gene TRBV5-4 combines with J gene TRBJ2-3; 7 bases are shared with TRBD2. The CDR3 runs to 16 residues. Germline lookup yields CDR1 SGHNT and CDR2 YYREEE (reference sequence). V dropped 4 bases and J dropped 5; count of bases not matched to a gene: 13. In nucleotides, the CDR3 is TGTGCCAGCAGCGCCCTTCTAGCGGCCGAGGAAGATACGCAGTATTTT. It yields the protein CASSALLAAEEDTQYF. Variable domain in full (rest from reference TRBV5-4 and TRBJ2-3): ETGVTQSPTHLIKTRGQQVTLRCSSQSGHNTVSWYQQALGQGPQFIFQYYREEENGRGNFPPRFSGLQFPNYSSELNVNALELDDSALYLCASSALLAAEEDTQYFGPGTRLTVL.